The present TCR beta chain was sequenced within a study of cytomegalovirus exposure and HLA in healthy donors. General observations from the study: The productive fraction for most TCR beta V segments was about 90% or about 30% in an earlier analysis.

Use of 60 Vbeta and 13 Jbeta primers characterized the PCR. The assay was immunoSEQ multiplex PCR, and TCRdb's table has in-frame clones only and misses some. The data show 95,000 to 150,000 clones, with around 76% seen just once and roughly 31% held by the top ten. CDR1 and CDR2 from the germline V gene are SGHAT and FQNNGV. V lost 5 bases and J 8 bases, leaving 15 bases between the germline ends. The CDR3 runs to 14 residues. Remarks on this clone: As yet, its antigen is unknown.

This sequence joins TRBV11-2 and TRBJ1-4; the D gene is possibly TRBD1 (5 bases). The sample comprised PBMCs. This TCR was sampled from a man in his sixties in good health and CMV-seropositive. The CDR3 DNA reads TGTGCCAGCAGCCGGACCCCGGAGGGGGAAAAACTGTTTTTT. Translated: CASSRTPEGEKLFF. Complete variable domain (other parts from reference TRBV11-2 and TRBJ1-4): EAGVAQSPRYKIIEKRQSVAFWCNPISGHATLYWYQQILGQGPKLLIQFQNNGVVDDSQLPKDRFSAERLKGVDSTLKIQPAKLEDSAVYLCASSRTPEGEKLFFGSGTQLSVL.